A single sample is the source of the 9 T cell receptor beta chains below, sequenced in a study of spatial heterogeneity in lung cancer. Described time point: sample taken at primary tumor resection. No cells were sorted before sequencing. The whole RNA sequenced was extracted from tumor, nontumor lung or frozen PBMC. TCRdb re-called the 5' RACE reads through MiXCR, storing one row per CDR3 protein. The sample yields over 75,000 distinct CDR3 sequences, 15% to 20% seen once. The specimen was PBMCs, collected at surgery. The receptor set was obtained from a male donor with early-stage non-small cell lung cancer.

This clonotype was detected many times. Here the CDR3 DNA reads TGCAGTGCTAGTGGGCCAGGTTCGTCCTACGAGCAGTACTTC. This codes for CSASGPGSSYEQYF. This sequence joins TRBV20-1 and TRBJ2-7; D ambiguous. CDR1 and CDR2 from the germline V gene are DFQATT and SNEGSKA (reference sequence). V was clipped by 3 bases and J by 1 base, with 13 bases between them. The CDR3 contains 14 residues.

The CDR3 DNA is TGTGCCAGTTCTCCTCGAGGAGTGAACACCGGGGAGCTGTTTTTT. It codes for CASSPRGVNTGELFF. The rearrangement joins TRBV27 to TRBJ2-2, with no clear D. The germline CDR1 and CDR2 sequences are MNHEY and SMNVEV (reference sequence). The CDR3 length is 15 residues. V was shortened by 9 bases and J by 1 base, with 15 bases between the two germline ends.

The chain uses TRBV5-1 and TRBJ2-3; 9 positions match TRBD2. V lost 4 bases and J lost 4; bases outside the gene matches: 10. Germline CDR1 SGHRS, CDR2 YFSETQ. This CDR3 has 16 amino acids. The CDR3 coding sequence is TGCGCCAGCAGCCCTGTTCTAGCGGGGTTTTCAGATACGCAGTATTTT. Translated, it gives CASSPVLAGFSDTQYF.

This clonotype came up a few times. This sequence joins TRBV20-1 and TRBJ1-1, with D possibly matching TRBD1 (5 bases). V dropped 5 bases and J dropped 2 bases, with 9 bases sitting between them. Germline CDR1 is DFQATT and CDR2 is SNEGSKA (reference sequence). The CDR3 totals 12 residues. As DNA, the CDR3 is TGCAGTGCTGAAAGGGGCAACACTGAAGCTTTCTTT. Protein: CSAERGNTEAFF.

This clonotype has a single count. The chain uses TRBV9 and TRBJ2-3; 8 bases are shared with TRBD2. The CDR3 loop spans 15 amino acids. Per germline, CDR1 SGDLS and CDR2 YYNGEE. V was pared by 3 bases and J by 2 bases, with 5 bases of the junction left unmatched. The CDR3 DNA follows: TGTGCCAGCAGCGAAACTAGCGGCCCCACAGATACGCAGTATTTT. Residues: CASSETSGPTDTQYF.

This clonotype has ten or more counts. The chain carries TRBV6-1 and TRBJ1-1, with D hard to call. CDR3 length: 14 residues. From germline, CDR1 is MNHNS and CDR2 SASEGT. Trimming took 4 bases from V and 8 from J, leaving 17 bases between them. The CDR3 is CASSVGVLGREAFF. CDR3 in DNA: TGTGCCAGCAGTGTAGGAGTATTGGGTCGCGAAGCTTTCTTT.

This clonotype was counted only a few times. CDR3 nucleotides: TGCAGCGTTGATCAAACAGGGTGGCAGTACTTC. This gives the protein CSVDQTGWQYF. The chain employs TRBV29-1 and TRBJ2-7; D is possibly TRBD1 (6 bases). The V gene lost 3 bases and the J gene lost 9 bases, with 12 bases spanning the gap. The V gene's germline CDR1 is SQVTM and CDR2 ANQGSEA. The length of the CDR3 is 11 residues.

The CDR3 DNA is TGTGCCAGCAGCGCTAGCCCTTACAATGAGCAGTTCTTC. Amino acids: CASSASPYNEQFF. The J gene is TRBJ2-1, the V gene TRBV7-2; D possibly corresponds to TRBD2 (5 bases). The CDR3 has 13 residues. CDR1 is SGHTA and CDR2 is FQGNSA in the germline V gene. Trimming cost V 5 bases and J 4 bases, with 9 bases left between them.

This clonotype was seen only a few times. V is TRBV4-2 and J is TRBJ1-5, with D tentatively TRBD1 (6 bases). The CDR3 has 14 amino acids. CDR1 and CDR2 from the germline V gene are LGHNA and YNFKEQ. V lost 2 bases to trimming and J lost 7 bases, with 12 bases between them. CDR3 residues: CASSQLGGGQPQHF. CDR3 in DNA: TGTGCCAGCAGCCAACTCGGGGGCGGGCAGCCCCAGCATTTT.